This TCR beta chain emerged from a study of radiotherapy plus CTLA-4 blockade in lung cancer. Points from the study as a whole: Response, reportedly, was best predicted by interferon-beta along with early blood T cell clone dynamics.

Those patients who had chemo-refractory metastatic non-small-cell lung cancer were given focal radiation along with CTLA-4 blockade through ipilimumab. V trimming: 5 bases; J trimming: 3 bases; junction bases outside the gene matches: 7. The CDR3 sequence is 16 residues long. The germline gives CDR1 SEHNR, CDR2 FQNEAQ (reference sequence). Some clones are missing from TCRdb's copy, which holds only in-frame ones; the method was immunoSEQ multiplex PCR. This sample has roughly 110,000 clones, with 81% found just once. About this clone: The antigen remains undetermined.

Specimen: peripheral blood, collected from a patient treated with radiotherapy plus ipilimumab. The chain employs TRBV7-9 and TRBJ1-4, with TRBD1 identical over 9 bases. This sequence was found in a human donor with non-small cell lung cancer that progressed on radiotherapy plus ipilimumab. Some clones in this sample may be carry-over from other donors' samples. This chain's CDR3 is CASSTGTGIANEKLFF. CDR3 nucleotides: TGTGCCAGCAGCACCGGGACAGGGATAGCTAATGAAAAACTGTTTTTT.